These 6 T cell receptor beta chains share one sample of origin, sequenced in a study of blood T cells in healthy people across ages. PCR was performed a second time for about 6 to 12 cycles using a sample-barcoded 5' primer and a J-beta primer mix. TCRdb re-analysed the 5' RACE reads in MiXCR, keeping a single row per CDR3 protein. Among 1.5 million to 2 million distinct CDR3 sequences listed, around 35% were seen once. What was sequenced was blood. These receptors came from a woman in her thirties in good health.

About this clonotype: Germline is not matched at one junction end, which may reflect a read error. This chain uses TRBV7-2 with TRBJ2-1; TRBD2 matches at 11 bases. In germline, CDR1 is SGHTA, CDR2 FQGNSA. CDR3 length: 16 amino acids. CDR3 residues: CASSIAGGYSYNEQFF. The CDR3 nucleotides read TGTGCCAGCAGCATAGCGGGGGGGTATTCATACAATGAGCAGTTCTTC. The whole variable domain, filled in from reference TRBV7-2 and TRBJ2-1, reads GAGVSQSPSNKVTEKGKDVELRCDPISGHTALYWYRQSLGQGLEFLIYFQGNSAPDKSGLPSDRFSAERTGGSVSTLTIQRTQQEDSAVYLCASSIAGGYSYNEQFFGPGTRLTVL.

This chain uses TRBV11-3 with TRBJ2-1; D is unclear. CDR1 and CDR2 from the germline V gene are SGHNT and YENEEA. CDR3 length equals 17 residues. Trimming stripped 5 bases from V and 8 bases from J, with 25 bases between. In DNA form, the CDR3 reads TGTGCCAGCAGCGCCTTCGGTCCTAGGGCCCCTCGCCATGAGCAGTTCTTC. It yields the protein CASSAFGPRAPRHEQFF. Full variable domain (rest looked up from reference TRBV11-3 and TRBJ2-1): EAGVVQSPRYKIIEKKQPVAFWCNPISGHNTLYWYLQNLGQGPELLIRYENEEAVDDSQLPKDRFSAERLKGVDSTLKIQPAELGDSAVYLCASSAFGPRAPRHEQFFGPGTRLTVL.

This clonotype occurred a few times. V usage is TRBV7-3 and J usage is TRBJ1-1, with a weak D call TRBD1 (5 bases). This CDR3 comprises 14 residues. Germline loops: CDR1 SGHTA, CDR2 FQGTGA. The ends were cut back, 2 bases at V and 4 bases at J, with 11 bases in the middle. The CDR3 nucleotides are TGTGCCAGCAGCTTAGGGGGTAAAGCCACTGAAGCTTTCTTT. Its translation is CASSLGGKATEAFF.

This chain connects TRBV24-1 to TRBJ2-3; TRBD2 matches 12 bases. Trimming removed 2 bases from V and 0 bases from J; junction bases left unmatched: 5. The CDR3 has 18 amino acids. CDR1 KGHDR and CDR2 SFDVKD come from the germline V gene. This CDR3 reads CATSDSALAGGSTDTQYF. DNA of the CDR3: TGTGCCACCAGTGATTCCGCACTAGCGGGGGGTAGCACAGATACGCAGTATTTT.

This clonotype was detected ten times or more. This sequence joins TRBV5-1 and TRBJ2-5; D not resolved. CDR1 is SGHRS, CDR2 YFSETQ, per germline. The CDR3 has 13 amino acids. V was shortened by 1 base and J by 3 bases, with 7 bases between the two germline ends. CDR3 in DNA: TGCGCCAGCAGCTTGCAGCGAAAAGAGACCCAGTACTTC. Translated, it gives CASSLQRKETQYF.

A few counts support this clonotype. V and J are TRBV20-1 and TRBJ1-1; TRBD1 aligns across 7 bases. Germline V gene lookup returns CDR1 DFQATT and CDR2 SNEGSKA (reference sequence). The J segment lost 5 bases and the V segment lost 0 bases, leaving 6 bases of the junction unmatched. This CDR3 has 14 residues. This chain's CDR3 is CSAREPGGWTEAFF. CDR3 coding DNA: TGCAGTGCTAGAGAGCCAGGGGGTTGGACTGAAGCTTTCTTT.